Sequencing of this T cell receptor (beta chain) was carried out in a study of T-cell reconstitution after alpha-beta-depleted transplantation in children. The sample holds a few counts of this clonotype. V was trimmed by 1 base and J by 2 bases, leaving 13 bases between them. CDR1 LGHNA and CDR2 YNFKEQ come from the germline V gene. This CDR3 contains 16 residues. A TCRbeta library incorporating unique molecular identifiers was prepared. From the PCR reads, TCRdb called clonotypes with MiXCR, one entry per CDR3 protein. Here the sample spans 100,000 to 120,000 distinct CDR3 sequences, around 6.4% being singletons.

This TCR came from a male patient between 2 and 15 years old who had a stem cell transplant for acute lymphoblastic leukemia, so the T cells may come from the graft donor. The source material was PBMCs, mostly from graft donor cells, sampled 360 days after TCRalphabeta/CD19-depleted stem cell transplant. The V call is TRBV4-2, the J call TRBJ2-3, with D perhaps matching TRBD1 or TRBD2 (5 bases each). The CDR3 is CASSQGGQRPTDTQYF. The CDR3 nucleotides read TGTGCCAGCAGCCAAGGGGGCCAGCGGCCCACAGATACGCAGTATTTT.